This T cell receptor beta chain was captured by sequencing in a study of T-cell memory formation after mild COVID-19. Findings and limits, study-wide: A second wave of clones peaked on day 37, and their SARS-CoV-2 specificity went unconfirmed.

This clonotype showed up just a few times. Its specificity is not known. Germline values: CDR1 LGHDT, CDR2 YNNKEL (reference sequence). This CDR3 has 16 amino acids. Losses at the gene ends were 1 base for V and 1 base for J; bases not matched to a gene: 4. 5'RACE primed from the constant segment yielded TCR alpha and TCR beta cDNA libraries bearing sample barcodes and UMIs. Each CDR3 protein is one row after TCRdb ran MiXCR on the 5' RACE reads. Found here are roughly 560,000 distinct CDR3 sequences, roughly 22% of them singletons; the top ten hold 12%. The V and J genes are TRBV3-1 and TRBJ2-3, with TRBD2 matching over 8 bases. The sequence derives from an adult woman who had mild COVID-19 (a few samples of this study predate the infection). Cell type and time point are not known. The specimen was PBMCs or a T cell subset sorted from them (not recorded which). The CDR3 nucleotides read TGTGCCAGCAGCCAAGTTCGGCGGGGGGGCACAGATACGCAGTATTTT. This sequence encodes CASSQVRRGGTDTQYF.